Sequencing of this T cell receptor beta chain was carried out in a study of blood T cell repertoires in COVID-19. The V end was cut by 7 bases, the J end by 0 bases, with 19 bases between. The CDR3 has 17 residues. CDR1 SEHNR and CDR2 FQNEAQ come from the germline V gene (reference sequence). Per the authors' pipeline: Reference gene primer amplification gave nucleated cell count estimates. Using immunoSEQ multiplex PCR, the repertoire was profiled, and TCRdb retains in-frame clones only, with some absent. For V, J and clone size, that table is used; D and trimming come from the DNA. This sample carries about 300,000 clones, about 90% of them seen once, and the ten largest clones take 6.3%.

This receptor was identified in a woman aged 50 to 60 with COVID-19, enrolled during active disease. Material: peripheral blood. This chain connects TRBV7-9 to TRBJ1-3, with D possibly TRBD1 on 6 matching bases. The CDR3 DNA reads TGTGCCAGCACCGAGGGGCAGGGGCTTGTCTCTGGAAACACCATATATTTT. Translated: CASTEGQGLVSGNTIYF.